This T cell receptor (beta chain) was retrieved from a study of T cells in Graves' hyperthyroidism and ophthalmopathy. General study findings and limits: Clonotypes that were expanded in thyroid above 0.001 mostly appeared in blood too.

The germline V gene encodes CDR1 MDHEN and CDR2 SYDVKM. Trimming cost V 6 bases and J 0 bases, with 15 bases left between them. The CDR3 sequence is 15 residues long. This clonotype is a singleton in its sample. Its cognate antigen is unknown. Under 3 months was the duration of disease in ophthalmopathy patients, who also had a Clinical Activity Score of at least 3 and a NOSPECS grade of at least 4. Uncontrolled infection, other autoimmune disease, pregnancy or lactation disqualified patients from enrolment. TCR beta CDR3 regions were amplified from RNA. A first-round RT-PCR of the TCR CDR3 used the HTBI primer set. TCRdb called the multiplex PCR reads again in MiXCR, with one record for every CDR3 protein. The sample consists of about 250,000 distinct CDR3 sequences, approximately 25% of them appearing once.

The sample consisted of blood. This sequence originates from a woman aged 35 to 49 with Graves' ophthalmopathy. This sequence joins TRBV28 and TRBJ2-7; TRBD2 might be the D (5 bases). The CDR3 protein is CASRTGSHSSYEQYF. The CDR3 nucleotides read TGTGCCAGCAGAACGGGATCACATAGCTCCTACGAGCAGTACTTC.